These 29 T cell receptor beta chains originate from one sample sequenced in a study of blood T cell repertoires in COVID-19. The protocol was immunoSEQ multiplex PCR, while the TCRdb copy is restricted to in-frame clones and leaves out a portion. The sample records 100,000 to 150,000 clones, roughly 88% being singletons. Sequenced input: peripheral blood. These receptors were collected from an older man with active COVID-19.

The CDR3 loop is CASSPGTDYNSPLHF. The CDR3 nucleotides are TGTGCCAGCTCACCGGGGACAGACTATAATTCACCCCTCCACTTT. The V and J genes are TRBV18 and TRBJ1-6; 7 nucleotides line up with TRBD1. The V gene end was trimmed by 3 bases and the J gene end by 3 bases; junction bases not matched to a gene: 2. Germline V gene sequence: CDR1 KGHSH, CDR2 LQKENI. This CDR3 has 15 residues. Combining the CDR3 with reference TRBV18 and TRBJ1-6 gives the whole variable domain NAGVMQNPRHLVRRRGQEARLRCSPMKGHSHVYWYRQLPEEGLKFMVYLQKENIIDESGMPKERFSAEFPKEGPSILRIQQVVRGDSAAYFCASSPGTDYNSPLHFGNGTRLTVT.

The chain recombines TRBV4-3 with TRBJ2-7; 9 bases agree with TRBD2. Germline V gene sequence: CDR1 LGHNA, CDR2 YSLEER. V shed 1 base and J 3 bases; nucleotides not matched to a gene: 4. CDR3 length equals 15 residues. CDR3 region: CASSQGPAGGYEQYF. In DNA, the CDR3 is TGCGCCAGCAGCCAAGGTCCAGCGGGAGGCTACGAGCAGTACTTC.

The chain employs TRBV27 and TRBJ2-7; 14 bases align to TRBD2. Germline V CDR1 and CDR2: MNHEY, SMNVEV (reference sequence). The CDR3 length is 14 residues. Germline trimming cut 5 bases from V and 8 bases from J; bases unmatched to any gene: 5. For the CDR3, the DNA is TGTGCCAGCAGTACCGGGACTAGCGGGAGTAAGCAGTACTTC. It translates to CASSTGTSGSKQYF.

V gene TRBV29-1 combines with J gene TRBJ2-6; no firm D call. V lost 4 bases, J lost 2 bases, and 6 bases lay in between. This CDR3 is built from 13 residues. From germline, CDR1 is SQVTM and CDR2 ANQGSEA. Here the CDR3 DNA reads TGCAGCGTTGGTTCTACTGGGGCCAACGTCCTGACTTTC. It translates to CSVGSTGANVLTF.

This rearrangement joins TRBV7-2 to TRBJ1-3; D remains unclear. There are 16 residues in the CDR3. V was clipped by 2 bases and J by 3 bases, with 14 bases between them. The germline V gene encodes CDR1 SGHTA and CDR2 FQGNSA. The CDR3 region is CASSLRPRVNGNTIYF. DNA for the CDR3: TGTGCCAGCAGCTTACGACCGAGGGTGAATGGAAACACCATATATTTT. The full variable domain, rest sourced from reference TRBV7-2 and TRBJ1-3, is GAGVSQSPSNKVTEKGKDVELRCDPISGHTALYWYRQSLGQGLEFLIYFQGNSAPDKSGLPSDRFSAERTGGSVSTLTIQRTQQEDSAVYLCASSLRPRVNGNTIYFGEGSWLTVV.

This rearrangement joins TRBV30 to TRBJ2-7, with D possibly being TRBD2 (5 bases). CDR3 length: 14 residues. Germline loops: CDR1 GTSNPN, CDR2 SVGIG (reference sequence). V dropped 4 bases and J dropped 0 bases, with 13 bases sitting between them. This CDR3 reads CAWIRSGASYEQYF. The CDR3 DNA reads TGTGCCTGGATACGGAGCGGTGCCTCCTACGAGCAGTACTTC.

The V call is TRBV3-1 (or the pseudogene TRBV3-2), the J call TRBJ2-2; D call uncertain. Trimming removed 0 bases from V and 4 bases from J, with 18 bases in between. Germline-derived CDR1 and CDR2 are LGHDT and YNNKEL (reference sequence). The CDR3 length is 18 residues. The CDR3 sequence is CASSQDRYPGRITGELFF. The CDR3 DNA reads TGTGCCAGCAGCCAAGATCGATATCCGGGTAGGATCACCGGGGAGCTGTTTTTT.

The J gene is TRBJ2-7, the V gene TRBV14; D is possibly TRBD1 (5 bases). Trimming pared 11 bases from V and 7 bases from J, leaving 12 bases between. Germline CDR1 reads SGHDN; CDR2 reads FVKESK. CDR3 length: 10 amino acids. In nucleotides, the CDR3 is TGTGCCCATGGGGCTAGGGAGCAGTACTTC. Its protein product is CAHGAREQYF.

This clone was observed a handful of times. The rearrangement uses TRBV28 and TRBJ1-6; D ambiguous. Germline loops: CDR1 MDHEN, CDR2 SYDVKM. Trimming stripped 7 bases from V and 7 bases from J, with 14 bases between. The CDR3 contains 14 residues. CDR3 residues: CASNLPGRNSPLHF. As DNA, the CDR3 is TGTGCCAGCAACCTCCCGGGGAGGAATTCACCCCTCCACTTT.

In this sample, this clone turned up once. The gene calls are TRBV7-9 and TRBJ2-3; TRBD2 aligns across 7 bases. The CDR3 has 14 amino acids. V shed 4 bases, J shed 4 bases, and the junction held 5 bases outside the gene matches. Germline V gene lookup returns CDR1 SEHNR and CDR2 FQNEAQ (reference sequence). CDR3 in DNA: TGTGCCAGCAGCTATCGCGGGAGCCCAGATACGCAGTATTTT. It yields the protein CASSYRGSPDTQYF.

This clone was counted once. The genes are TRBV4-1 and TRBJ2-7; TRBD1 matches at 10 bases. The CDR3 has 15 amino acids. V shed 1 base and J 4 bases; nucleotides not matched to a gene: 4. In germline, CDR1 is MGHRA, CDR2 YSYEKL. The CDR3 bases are TGCGCCAGCAGCCAAGGCGGGACAGGGGTATACGAGCAGTACTTC. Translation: CASSQGGTGVYEQYF.

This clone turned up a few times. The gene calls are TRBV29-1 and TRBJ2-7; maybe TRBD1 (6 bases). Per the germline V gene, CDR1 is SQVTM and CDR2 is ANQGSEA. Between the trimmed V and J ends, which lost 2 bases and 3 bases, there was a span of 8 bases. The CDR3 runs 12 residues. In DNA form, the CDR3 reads TGCAGCGTTGAATCACAGGGCTACGAGCAGTACTTC. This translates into CSVESQGYEQYF.

This CDR3 reads CASSQDIPGLPPNEQFF. The CDR3 DNA reads as TGTGCCAGCAGCCAGGACATTCCGGGACTCCCCCCCAATGAGCAGTTCTTC. This chain joins TRBV5-5 and TRBJ2-1; D is possibly TRBD2 (6 bases). This CDR3 region has 17 residues. The germline V gene encodes CDR1 SGHKS and CDR2 YYEKEE (reference sequence). The V end was cut by 4 bases, the J end by 6 bases, with 23 bases between.

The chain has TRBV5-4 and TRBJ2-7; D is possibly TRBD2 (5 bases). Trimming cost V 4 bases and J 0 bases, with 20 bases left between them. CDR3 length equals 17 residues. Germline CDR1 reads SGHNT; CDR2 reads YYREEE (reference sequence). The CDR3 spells CASSVGSSGKRSYEQYF. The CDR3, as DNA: TGTGCCAGCAGCGTGGGTTCAAGCGGCAAACGCTCCTACGAGCAGTACTTC.

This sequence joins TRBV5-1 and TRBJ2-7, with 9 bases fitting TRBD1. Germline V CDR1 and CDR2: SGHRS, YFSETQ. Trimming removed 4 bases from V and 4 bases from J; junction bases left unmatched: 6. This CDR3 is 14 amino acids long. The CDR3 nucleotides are TGCGCCAGCAGCAGAGGGACAGGGAGTTACGAGCAGTACTTC. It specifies CASSRGTGSYEQYF.

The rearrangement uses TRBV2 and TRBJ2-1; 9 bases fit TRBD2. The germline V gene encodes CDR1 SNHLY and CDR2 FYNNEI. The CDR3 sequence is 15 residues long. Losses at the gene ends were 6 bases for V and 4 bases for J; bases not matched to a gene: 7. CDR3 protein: CASRVRLADYNEQFF. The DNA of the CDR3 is TGTGCCAGCAGGGTAAGACTAGCGGATTACAATGAGCAGTTCTTC. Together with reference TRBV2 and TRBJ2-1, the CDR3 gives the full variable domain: EPEVTQTPSHQVTQMGQEVILRCVPISNHLYFYWYRQILGQKVEFLVSFYNNEISEKSEIFDDQFSVERPDGSNFTLKIRSTKLEDSAMYFCASRVRLADYNEQFFGPGTRLTVL.

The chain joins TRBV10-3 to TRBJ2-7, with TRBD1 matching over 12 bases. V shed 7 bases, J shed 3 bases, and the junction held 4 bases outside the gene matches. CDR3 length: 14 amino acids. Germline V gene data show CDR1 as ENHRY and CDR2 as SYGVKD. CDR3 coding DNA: TGTGCCATCAAAGGGACAGGGGGCATCTACGAGCAGTACTTC. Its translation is CAIKGTGGIYEQYF.

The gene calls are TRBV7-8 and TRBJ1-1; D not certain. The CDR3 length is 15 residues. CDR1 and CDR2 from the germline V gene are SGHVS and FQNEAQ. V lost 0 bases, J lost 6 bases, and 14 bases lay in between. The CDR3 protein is CASSLASGSVSEAFF. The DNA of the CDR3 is TGTGCCAGCAGCTTAGCGAGCGGTAGTGTGTCTGAAGCTTTCTTT.

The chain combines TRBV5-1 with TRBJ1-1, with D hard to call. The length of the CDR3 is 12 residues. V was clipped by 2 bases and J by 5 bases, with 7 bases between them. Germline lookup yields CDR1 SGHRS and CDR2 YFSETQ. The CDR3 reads CASSFGETEAFF. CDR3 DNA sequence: TGCGCCAGCAGCTTCGGGGAAACTGAAGCTTTCTTT. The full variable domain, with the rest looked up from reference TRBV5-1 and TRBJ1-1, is KAGVTQTPRYLIKTRGQQVTLSCSPISGHRSVSWYQQTPGQGLQFLFEYFSETQRNKGNFPGRFSGRQFSNSRSEMNVSTLELGDSALYLCASSFGETEAFFGQGTRLTVV.

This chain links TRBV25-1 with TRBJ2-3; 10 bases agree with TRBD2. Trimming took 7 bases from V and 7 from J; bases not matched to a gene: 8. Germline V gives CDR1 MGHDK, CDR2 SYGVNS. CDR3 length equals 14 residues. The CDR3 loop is CASIASGSGNTQYF. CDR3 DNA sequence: TGTGCCAGCATCGCTAGCGGGAGTGGAAATACGCAGTATTTT.

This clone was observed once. The CDR3 coding sequence is TGCGCCAGCAGCCTTGCCGGGACTATGGACGAGCAGTACTTC. It specifies CASSLAGTMDEQYF. V usage is TRBV4-3 and J usage is TRBJ2-7; TRBD2 matches at 7 bases. Germline values: CDR1 LGHNA, CDR2 YSLEER. The CDR3 runs 14 residues. With V trimmed by 4 bases and J by 5 bases, 8 bases remained unmatched.

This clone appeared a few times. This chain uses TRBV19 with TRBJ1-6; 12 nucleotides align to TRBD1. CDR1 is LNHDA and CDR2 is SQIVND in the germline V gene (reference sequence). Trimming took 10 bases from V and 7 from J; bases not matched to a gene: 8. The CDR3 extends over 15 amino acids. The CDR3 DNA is TGTGCCACCTCCGGGACAGGGGGCAGGAATTCACCCCTCCACTTT. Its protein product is CATSGTGGRNSPLHF.

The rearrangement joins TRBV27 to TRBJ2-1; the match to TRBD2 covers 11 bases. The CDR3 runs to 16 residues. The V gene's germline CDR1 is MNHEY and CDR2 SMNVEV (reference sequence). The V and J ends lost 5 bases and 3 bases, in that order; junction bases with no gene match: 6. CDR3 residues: CASSADTSGGYNEQFF. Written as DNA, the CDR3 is TGTGCCAGCAGTGCGGATACTAGCGGGGGCTACAATGAGCAGTTCTTC.

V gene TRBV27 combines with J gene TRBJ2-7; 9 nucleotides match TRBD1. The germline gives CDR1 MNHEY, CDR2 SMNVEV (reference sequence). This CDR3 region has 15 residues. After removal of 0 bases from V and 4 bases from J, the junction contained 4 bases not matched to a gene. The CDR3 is CASSLSGTGWYEQYF. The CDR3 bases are TGTGCCAGCAGTTTATCCGGGACAGGGTGGTACGAGCAGTACTTC.

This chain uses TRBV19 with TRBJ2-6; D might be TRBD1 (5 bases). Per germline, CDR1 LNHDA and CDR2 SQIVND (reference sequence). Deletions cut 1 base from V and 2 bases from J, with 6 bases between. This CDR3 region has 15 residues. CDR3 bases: TGTGCCAGTAGTATAGCCAGGGCTGGGGCCAACGTCCTGACTTTC. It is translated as CASSIARAGANVLTF.

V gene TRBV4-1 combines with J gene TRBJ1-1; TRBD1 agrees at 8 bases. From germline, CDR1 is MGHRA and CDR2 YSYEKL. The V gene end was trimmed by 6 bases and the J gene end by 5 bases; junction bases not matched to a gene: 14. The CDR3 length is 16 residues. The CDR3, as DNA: TGCGCCAGCAGTAGTATAGGGACAGGAGGGAGGACTGAAGCTTTCTTT. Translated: CASSSIGTGGRTEAFF.

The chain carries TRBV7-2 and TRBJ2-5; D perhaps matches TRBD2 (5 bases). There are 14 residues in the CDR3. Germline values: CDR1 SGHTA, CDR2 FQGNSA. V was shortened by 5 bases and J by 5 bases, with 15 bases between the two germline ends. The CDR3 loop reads CASSHTSERETQYF. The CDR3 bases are TGTGCCAGCAGCCATACTAGTGAGCGGGAGACCCAGTACTTC.

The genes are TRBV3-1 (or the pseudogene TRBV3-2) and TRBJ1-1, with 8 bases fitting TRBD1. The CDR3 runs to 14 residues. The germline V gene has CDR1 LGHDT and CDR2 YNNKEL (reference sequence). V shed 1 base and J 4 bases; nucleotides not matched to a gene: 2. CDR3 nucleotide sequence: TGTGCCAGCAGCCAAGCAGGGGGCTCCACTGAAGCTTTCTTT. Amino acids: CASSQAGGSTEAFF.

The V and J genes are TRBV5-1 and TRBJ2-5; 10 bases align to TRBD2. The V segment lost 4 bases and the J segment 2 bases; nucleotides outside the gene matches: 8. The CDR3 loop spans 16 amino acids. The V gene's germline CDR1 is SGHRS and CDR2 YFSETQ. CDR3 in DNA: TGCGCCAGCAGCACCCGCTCGACTAGCGGGCAAGAGACCCAGTACTTC. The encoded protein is CASSTRSTSGQETQYF.